These T cell receptor beta chains were read from a single sample in a study of regulatory T cells in long-lasting Graves disease. MiXCR, applied by TCRdb to the multiplex PCR reads, yields one record per CDR3 protein. The table includes some 250,000 distinct CDR3 sequences, 20% detected once. Material: peripheral blood mononuclear cells (PBMCs), obtained at new diagnosis, from a patient treated with antithyroid drugs. The receptors come from a female donor with Graves disease. Each CDR3 is given with its conserved first and last residue. A D gene is named only where the DNA matches it firmly. Part of the rows lack a size; the others show once, few, many or a class for expanded clones.

clone size: NA; D gene: TRBD1; J gene: TRBJ2-3; V gene: TRBV28; CDR3 DNA: TGTGCCAGCAGTTCACCGGGACAGGGTAGCACAGATACGCAGTATTTT; CDR3 protein: CASSSPGQGSTDTQYF
clone size: NA; D gene: NA; J gene: TRBJ2-7; V gene: TRBV4-1; CDR3 DNA: TGCGCCAGCAGCCAGATCTCGCCAGGCACCTACGAGCAGTACTTC; CDR3 protein: CASSQISPGTYEQYF
clone size: many; D gene: TRBD1; J gene: TRBJ2-1; V gene: TRBV6-2/TRBV6-3; CDR3 DNA: TGTGCCAGCAGCGCGATGGGGACAGGGATGAGCTCCTACAATGAGCAGTTCTTC; CDR3 protein: CASSAMGTGMSSYNEQFF
clone size: few; D gene: NA; J gene: TRBJ1-6; V gene: TRBV5-8; CDR3 DNA: TGTGCCAGCAGCTTAAGATATGCCCTCCACTTT; CDR3 protein: CASSLRYALHF
clone size: many; D gene: NA; J gene: TRBJ2-7; V gene: TRBV20-1; CDR3 DNA: TGCAGTGCTAGCGGTTCCCAGCGCGAGCAGTACTTC; CDR3 protein: CSASGSQREQYF
clone size: many; D gene: NA; J gene: TRBJ2-1; V gene: TRBV20-1; CDR3 DNA: TGCAGTGCTAGAGCCCCCTTGGGGGAGTTCTACAATGAGCAGTTCTTC; CDR3 protein: CSARAPLGEFYNEQFF
clone size: NA; D gene: NA; J gene: TRBJ2-2; V gene: TRBV7-9; CDR3 DNA: TGTGCCGGCACCACAAGGCCAGGGGCGGGCACCGGGGAGCTGTTTTTT; CDR3 protein: CAGTTRPGAGTGELFF
clone size: many; D gene: NA; J gene: TRBJ1-2; V gene: TRBV6-1; CDR3 DNA: TGTGCCACCAAAGGCCAACAGCTCTATGGCTACACCTTC; CDR3 protein: CATKGQQLYGYTF
clone size: once; D gene: NA; J gene: TRBJ2-7; V gene: TRBV7-9; CDR3 DNA: TGTGCCAGCAGCCTTGGGACGGACGAGCAGTGCTTT; CDR3 protein: CASSLGTDEQCF
clone size: many; D gene: NA; J gene: TRBJ2-7; V gene: TRBV6-1; CDR3 DNA: TGTGCCAGCAGTACCCCCGCGGGCTCCTACGAGCAGTACTTC; CDR3 protein: CASSTPAGSYEQYF
clone size: few; D gene: NA; J gene: TRBJ2-1; V gene: TRBV9; CDR3 DNA: TGTGCCAGCAGCGCGTATAAGGTCAGCTCCTACAATGAGCAGTTCTTC; CDR3 protein: CASSAYKVSSYNEQFF
clone size: NA; D gene: TRBD1; J gene: TRBJ2-5; V gene: TRBV10-3; CDR3 DNA: TGTGCCATCAGTGACATACAGGGGGCGTTGGAGACCCAGTACTTC; CDR3 protein: CAISDIQGALETQYF
clone size: NA; D gene: NA; J gene: TRBJ1-2; V gene: TRBV4-1; CDR3 DNA: TGCGCCAGCAGCCAAGATCCCTACAGACTTATCTATGGCTACACCTTC; CDR3 protein: CASSQDPYRLIYGYTF
clone size: many; D gene: NA; J gene: TRBJ1-5; V gene: TRBV3-1; CDR3 DNA: TGTGCCAGCAGCCAAGCTAATAGCAATCAGCCCCAGCATTTT; CDR3 protein: CASSQANSNQPQHF
clone size: few; D gene: NA; J gene: TRBJ1-3; V gene: TRBV6-2/TRBV6-3; CDR3 DNA: TGTGCCAGCAGTACGGGGTTCCGTGGAAACACCATATATTTT; CDR3 protein: CASSTGFRGNTIYF
clone size: NA; D gene: NA; J gene: TRBJ1-6; V gene: TRBV2; CDR3 DNA: TGTGCCAGCGGACGACAAAGTAATTCACCCCTCCACTTT; CDR3 protein: CASGRQSNSPLHF
clone size: many; D gene: TRBD1; J gene: TRBJ2-3; V gene: TRBV7-6; CDR3 DNA: TGTGCCAGCAGCACTCGGACAGGGCCGAGCACAGATACGCAGTATTTT; CDR3 protein: CASSTRTGPSTDTQYF
clone size: many; D gene: NA; J gene: TRBJ2-3; V gene: TRBV24-1; CDR3 DNA: TGTGCCACCAGTGCACCGGGGTCTAGGGATACGCAGTATTTT; CDR3 protein: CATSAPGSRDTQYF
clone size: many; D gene: NA; J gene: TRBJ1-1; V gene: TRBV5-1; CDR3 DNA: TGCGCCAGCAGCTTGGGTAGCGAGAACACTGAAGCTTTCTTT; CDR3 protein: CASSLGSENTEAFF
clone size: many; D gene: NA; J gene: TRBJ2-5; V gene: TRBV29-1; CDR3 DNA: TGCAGCGTTGAAGTGGGGCAGCAAGAGACCCAGTACTTC; CDR3 protein: CSVEVGQQETQYF
clone size: many; D gene: NA; J gene: TRBJ2-5; V gene: TRBV20-1; CDR3 DNA: TGCAGTGCTAGCGGTAGTTCCACGTTATCCCAGTACTTC; CDR3 protein: CSASGSSTLSQYF
clone size: many; D gene: NA; J gene: TRBJ2-4; V gene: TRBV30; CDR3 DNA: TGTGCCTGGAGTGTATTGGGGGGAGGGGGTGCCAAAAACATTCAGTACTTC; CDR3 protein: CAWSVLGGGGAKNIQYF
clone size: many; D gene: TRBD2; J gene: TRBJ2-1; V gene: TRBV11-1; CDR3 DNA: TGTGCCAGCAGCTTGGATAGCGGGAGTACGATCATCAATGAGCAGTTCTTC; CDR3 protein: CASSLDSGSTIINEQFF
clone size: many; D gene: NA; J gene: TRBJ1-2; V gene: TRBV27; CDR3 DNA: TGTGCCAGCAGAGTCGGGAGAGGCTATGGCTACACCTTC; CDR3 protein: CASRVGRGYGYTF
clone size: many; D gene: NA; J gene: TRBJ1-4; V gene: TRBV30; CDR3 DNA: TGTGCCTGGAGTCCGCGGATTGAAAAACTGTTTTTT; CDR3 protein: CAWSPRIEKLFF
clone size: many; D gene: TRBD1; J gene: TRBJ2-7; V gene: TRBV5-1; CDR3 DNA: TGCGCCAGCAGCTCGACAGGGCACGGCTACGAGCAGTACTTC; CDR3 protein: CASSSTGHGYEQYF
clone size: many; D gene: NA; J gene: TRBJ2-3; V gene: TRBV9; CDR3 DNA: TGTGCCAGCAGCGAGATGCACACAGATACGCAGTATTTT; CDR3 protein: CASSEMHTDTQYF
clone size: many; D gene: NA; J gene: TRBJ1-1; V gene: TRBV20-1; CDR3 DNA: TGCAGTGCTTCGAAAAGACAGGTCTCTGAAGCTTTCTTT; CDR3 protein: CSASKRQVSEAFF
clone size: NA; D gene: TRBD1; J gene: TRBJ1-5; V gene: TRBV6-2/TRBV6-3; CDR3 DNA: TGTGCCAGCAGTTACAGGACAGGGGGCAGTCAGCCCCAGCATTTT; CDR3 protein: CASSYRTGGSQPQHF
clone size: many; D gene: TRBD2; J gene: TRBJ2-1; V gene: TRBV24-1; CDR3 DNA: TGTGCCACCAGTGATTTGCAGCGGGGGCTGAATGAGCAGTTCTTC; CDR3 protein: CATSDLQRGLNEQFF
clone size: many; D gene: NA; J gene: TRBJ1-1; V gene: TRBV6-2/TRBV6-3; CDR3 DNA: TGTGCCATCGAGACAGGCCCTCCAGAAGCTTTCTTT; CDR3 protein: CAIETGPPEAFF
clone size: many; D gene: NA; J gene: TRBJ1-2; V gene: TRBV6-5; CDR3 DNA: TGTGCCAGCAGTTTTCAGCGGAACTACTACTATGGCTACACCTTC; CDR3 protein: CASSFQRNYYYGYTF
clone size: many; D gene: NA; J gene: TRBJ2-3; V gene: TRBV14; CDR3 DNA: TGTGCCAGCAGCCACGCGGGGGCTAATACGCAGTATTTT; CDR3 protein: CASSHAGANTQYF
clone size: many; D gene: NA; J gene: TRBJ2-5; V gene: TRBV20-1; CDR3 DNA: TGCAGTGCTGCCTTTCGGGGTCAGACCCAGTACTTC; CDR3 protein: CSAAFRGQTQYF
clone size: many; D gene: NA; J gene: TRBJ2-1; V gene: TRBV7-8; CDR3 DNA: TGTGCCAGCAGCTTAGGGGCTGCGGGGTCCTCCTACAATGAGCAGTTCTTC; CDR3 protein: CASSLGAAGSSYNEQFF
clone size: many; D gene: NA; J gene: TRBJ1-2; V gene: TRBV7-9; CDR3 DNA: TGTGCCAGCAGCTTTGGGTATGGCTACACCTTC; CDR3 protein: CASSFGYGYTF
clone size: many; D gene: NA; J gene: TRBJ2-5; V gene: TRBV3-1; CDR3 DNA: TGTGCCAGCAGCCAAGAGGGAGGCTCCCAGACCCAGTACTTC; CDR3 protein: CASSQEGGSQTQYF
clone size: NA; D gene: TRBD2; J gene: TRBJ2-1; V gene: TRBV7-9; CDR3 DNA: TGTGCCAGCAGCTCAGAGTGGGACGGACTAGCGGGAGACCCGGGAGAGCAGTTCTTC; CDR3 protein: CASSSEWDGLAGDPGEQFF
clone size: NA; D gene: TRBD2; J gene: TRBJ2-1; V gene: TRBV7-2; CDR3 DNA: TGTGCCAGCAGCTTAGGGAGACTAGCGGGAGACATCTACAATGAGCAGTTCTTC; CDR3 protein: CASSLGRLAGDIYNEQFF
clone size: NA; D gene: NA; J gene: TRBJ1-5; V gene: TRBV6-1; CDR3 DNA: TGTGCCAGCACCCTGGGGACGGTAGCTAATCAGCCCCAGCATTTT; CDR3 protein: CASTLGTVANQPQHF
clone size: NA; D gene: TRBD2; J gene: TRBJ2-3; V gene: TRBV20-1; CDR3 DNA: TGCAGTGCAGGGGGACTAGCGGGGGGTGCGGGAGATACGCAGTATTTT; CDR3 protein: CSAGGLAGGAGDTQYF
clone size: NA; D gene: NA; J gene: TRBJ1-5; V gene: TRBV30; CDR3 DNA: TGTGCCTGGACCGGTCAGGGAGGTTATCAGCCCCAGCATTTT; CDR3 protein: CAWTGQGGYQPQHF
clone size: many; D gene: TRBD2; J gene: TRBJ2-3; V gene: TRBV20-1; CDR3 DNA: TGCAGTCTACCTGGGAGGCGCGGGGGGGCAGGAGATACGCAGTATTTT; CDR3 protein: CSLPGRRGGAGDTQYF
clone size: many; D gene: NA; J gene: TRBJ2-7; V gene: TRBV20-1; CDR3 DNA: TGCAGTGCTGGCCCACAGGGCAACGAGCAGTACTTC; CDR3 protein: CSAGPQGNEQYF
clone size: many; D gene: TRBD1; J gene: TRBJ1-5; V gene: TRBV28; CDR3 DNA: TGTGCCAGCAGTTTAGCGGGACAGGGACGGGGGAATCAGCCCCAGCATTTT; CDR3 protein: CASSLAGQGRGNQPQHF
clone size: many; D gene: TRBD1; J gene: TRBJ2-7; V gene: TRBV20-1; CDR3 DNA: TGCAGTGCCTATCCCGGACAGGGGCTCTACGAGCAGTACTTC; CDR3 protein: CSAYPGQGLYEQYF
clone size: few; D gene: TRBD2; J gene: TRBJ2-7; V gene: TRBV5-4; CDR3 DNA: TGTGCCAGCAGCGTAACACCCCAACTAGCGGGAGTAAGCGAGCAGTACTTC; CDR3 protein: CASSVTPQLAGVSEQYF
clone size: many; D gene: NA; J gene: TRBJ2-1; V gene: TRBV7-2; CDR3 DNA: TGTGCCAGCAGCTCTCCAACCGGTCGGCTTGGGCAGTTCTTC; CDR3 protein: CASSSPTGRLGQFF
clone size: NA; D gene: TRBD1; J gene: TRBJ2-3; V gene: TRBV5-1; CDR3 DNA: TGCGCCAGCAGCTCGGACAGGGGCCCCACAGATACGCAGTATTTT; CDR3 protein: CASSSDRGPTDTQYF
clone size: NA; D gene: NA; J gene: TRBJ1-1; V gene: TRBV15; CDR3 DNA: TGTGCCACCAGCAGAGGCGGGTCCGACAACGCTGAAGCTTTCTTT; CDR3 protein: CATSRGGSDNAEAFF
clone size: NA; D gene: NA; J gene: TRBJ1-6; V gene: TRBV30; CDR3 DNA: TGTGCCTGGCCTTCACCCCTCCACTTT; CDR3 protein: CAWPSPLHF
clone size: NA; D gene: TRBD1; J gene: TRBJ2-1; V gene: TRBV28; CDR3 DNA: TGTGCCAGCAGTTTACCACCCGGGACAGGGGATAATGAGCAGTTCTTC; CDR3 protein: CASSLPPGTGDNEQFF